This TCR beta chain was identified during a study of molecular identifiers for immune sequencing clone quantification. General study results and limits: Spiked Jurkat TCR RNA equivalent to one cell was reportedly detectable in roughly 1 million naive cells. Underestimation of highly expanded clone sizes could arise where identical TCR molecules share a barcode.

V was clipped by 1 base and J by 2 bases, with 16 bases between them. Germline-derived CDR1 and CDR2 are SQVTM and ANQGSEA. CDR3 length: 16 residues. Investigators produced naive CD8 libraries from around 20,000 to 1,000,000 sorted cells, drawing on 10%, 30% or 50% RNA. This clonotype was observed at least ten times. What it binds is unknown. Bulk TCR libraries used previously described methods and listed TCR primers. Via MiXCR, TCRdb re-called the PCR reads, giving one row per CDR3 protein. This repertoire shows more than 450,000 distinct CDR3 sequences, about 21% found once; its top ten account for roughly 0.81%.

The chain recombines TRBV29-1 with TRBJ2-3; possibly TRBD2 for D (6 bases). The sequence was collected from a human donor in good health. Some libraries in this study had Jurkat cell RNA spiked in. Input material: naive CD8+ T cells from blood, with Jurkat cell RNA spiked in. Regarding subset: FACS-sorted CD8+CD4-CCR7+CD45RA+ naive T cells. Written as DNA, the CDR3 is TGCAGCGTTGAAGCCGGGACTCGGAGAAACACAGATACGCAGTATTTT. It codes for CSVEAGTRRNTDTQYF.